These T cell receptor beta chains were read from a single sample in a study of T-cell memory formation after mild COVID-19. TCRdb reanalysed the 5' RACE reads using MiXCR and keeps one entry per CDR3 protein. This table has about 430,000 distinct CDR3 sequences, 20% to 30% appearing once. The sequenced sample consisted of PBMCs or a T cell subset sorted from them (not recorded which). Every receptor here comes from an adult woman who had mild COVID-19 (a few samples of this study predate the infection). Cell type and time point are not known. Each CDR3 is given with its conserved first and last residue. The D gene is left open where the match is weak. Size tells how often a clone was seen (once, few, many) or the class of an expanded clone, and some rows leave it out.

TRBD2 | TRBJ2-2 | TRBV5-1 | few | CASSTSGVPNTGELFF | TGCGCCAGCAGCACTAGCGGGGTTCCCAACACCGGGGAGCTGTTTTTT
TRBD1 | TRBJ1-4 | TRBV18 | . | CASSPQGATNEKLFF | TGTGCCAGCTCACCCCAGGGGGCAACTAATGAAAAACTGTTTTTT
. | TRBJ2-1 | TRBV5-1 | few | CASSLNREQFF | TGCGCCAGCAGCTTAAACCGTGAGCAGTTCTTC
TRBD1 | TRBJ2-1 | TRBV20-1 | . | CSATGQHNEQFF | TGCAGTGCTACGGGACAGCACAATGAGCAGTTCTTC
. | TRBJ1-2 | TRBV24-1 | . | CATSDGGRGYGYTF | TGTGCCACCAGTGATGGGGGGCGCGGCTATGGCTACACCTTC
TRBD2 | TRBJ2-5 | TRBV7-6 | few | CASSLGSAGGVETQYF | TGTGCCAGCAGCTTGGGGTCTGCGGGGGGGGTGGAGACCCAGTACTTC
. | TRBJ2-7 | TRBV7-2 | . | CASSLEAGTYEQYF | TGTGCCAGCAGCTTAGAAGCAGGGACGTACGAGCAGTACTTC
. | TRBJ1-2 | TRBV19 | . | CASIGRANYGYTF | TGTGCCAGTATTGGCAGGGCTAACTATGGCTACACCTTC
TRBD2 | TRBJ2-7 | TRBV7-9 | . | CASSSRLAGAARWYEQYF | TGTGCCAGCAGCTCCCGACTAGCGGGAGCCGCAAGGTGGTACGAGCAGTACTTC
. | TRBJ1-2 | TRBV6-1 | . | CASTRVAVGITYGYTF | TGTGCCAGCACAAGAGTGGCGGTTGGGATCACCTATGGCTACACCTTC
. | TRBJ2-2 | TRBV29-1 | . | CSVEDSRDTATGELFF | TGCAGCGTTGAAGACTCAAGGGACACTGCCACCGGGGAGCTGTTTTTT
TRBD1 | TRBJ1-1 | TRBV9 | . | CASSQWDRVTEAFF | TGTGCCAGCAGTCAATGGGACAGGGTTACTGAAGCTTTCTTT